This entry is about one T cell receptor beta chain. The antigen is not known. This entry belongs to a study of shared clonotypes between healthy human individuals. Study-wide points: Larger estimated richness was generally recorded for naive subsets relative to memory subsets.

In germline, CDR1 is LGHNA, CDR2 YNFKEQ. Trimming took 4 bases from V and 2 from J; bases not matched to a gene: 2. There are 15 residues in the CDR3. Generated by immunoSEQ multiplex PCR, the TCRdb table keeps only in-frame clones and is missing some. The table has around 620,000 clones, 90% to 95% seen once. CD8 cells regarded as naive lacked CD45RO, were positively chosen for CCR7, and omitted terminally differentiated effector memory CD45RA+ cells. Free of recent acute infections or vaccinations, the donors were healthy HIV-negative adults. J is TRBJ2-7 and V is TRBV4-2, with TRBD2 identical over 13 bases. The TCR originated in a woman in her 30s in good health. Sequenced input: naive CD8+ T cells sorted from blood. The CDR3 is CASSLGTSGTYEQYF. The CDR3 bases are TGTGCCAGCAGCCTAGGGACTAGCGGGACCTACGAGCAGTACTTC.